Presented here are 16 T cell receptor beta chains from one specimen sequenced in a study of cytomegalovirus exposure and HLA in healthy donors. In the PCR, 60 Vbeta and 13 Jbeta primers were used. Clones were sequenced by immunoSEQ multiplex PCR, and TCRdb holds only the in-frame ones, with some missing. In the table there are fewer than 200,000 clones, around 80% of which are singletons. Sequencing was done on a sample of PBMCs. These receptors were obtained from a female donor in good health and CMV-seronegative.

This chain connects TRBV7-3 to TRBJ2-3; 10 bases fit TRBD2. CDR3 length: 17 amino acids. J gave up 4 bases and V 2 bases, and 9 bases lay outside the gene matches. Germline loops: CDR1 SGHTA, CDR2 FQGTGA. The CDR3 region is CASSLEGTSVSPDTQYF. The CDR3 DNA reads as TGTGCCAGCAGCTTAGAGGGGACTAGCGTTTCCCCAGATACGCAGTATTTT.

J is TRBJ2-6 and V is TRBV2; TRBD2 is a possible D gene (6 bases). V shed 6 bases and J shed 4 bases, with 13 bases lying between them. Germline-derived CDR1 and CDR2 are SNHLY and FYNNEI. The CDR3 is 15 residues long. The CDR3 is CASSRDSSGANVLTF. For the CDR3, the DNA is TGTGCCAGCAGCCGGGACTCCTCAGGGGCCAACGTCCTGACTTTC. Full variable domain (remainder filled in from reference TRBV2 and TRBJ2-6): EPEVTQTPSHQVTQMGQEVILRCVPISNHLYFYWYRQILGQKVEFLVSFYNNEISEKSEIFDDQFSVERPDGSNFTLKIRSTKLEDSAMYFCASSRDSSGANVLTFGAGSRLTVL.

This clone was counted a single time. The gene calls are TRBV9 and TRBJ1-5; tentatively, D is TRBD1 (6 bases). V gave up 4 bases and J gave up 2 bases, with 10 bases separating them. CDR3 length: 14 residues. Germline loops: CDR1 SGDLS, CDR2 YYNGEE. The CDR3 DNA is TGTGCCAGCAGCCTGGACAGCGGCAATCAGCCCCAGCATTTT. Translation gives CASSLDSGNQPQHF.

Here the CDR3 DNA reads TGTGCCAGCAGTGACTCGATTAGATTTAGCACAGATACGCAGTATTTT. Protein: CASSDSIRFSTDTQYF. The J gene is TRBJ2-3, the V gene TRBV6-4; no reliable D call. CDR1 and CDR2 (germline): MRHNA, SNTAGT. The germline V and J ends were trimmed by 0 bases and 0 bases, with 10 bases remaining between them. The CDR3 consists of 16 residues.

This clone was recorded once. This rearrangement joins TRBV21-1 to TRBJ1-4; the tabulated D call, TRBD1, remains unverified against the DNA. TRBV21-1 is assigned pseudogene status. The CDR3 is made up of 16 amino acids. Here the CDR3 reads CASTFIQGSMGEKLFF. DNA for the CDR3: TGTGCCAGCACTTTCATTCAGGGGTCCATGGGTGAAAAACTGTTTTTT.

The chain recombines TRBV29-1 with TRBJ2-3, with TRBD2 matching over 13 bases. Germline loops: CDR1 SQVTM, CDR2 ANQGSEA. Trimming cost V 7 bases and J 4 bases; bases outside gene matches: 5. The CDR3 has 14 residues. The CDR3 DNA reads as TGCAGCGCCGGACTAGCGGGAGTGGCAGATACGCAGTATTTT. The encoded protein is CSAGLAGVADTQYF.

This CDR3 reads CASSLRGDRGRANYGYTF. In nucleotides, the CDR3 is TGTGCCAGCAGTTTAAGAGGGGACAGGGGGCGAGCTAACTATGGCTACACCTTC. The chain has TRBV27 and TRBJ1-2; 12 bases line up with TRBD1. In germline, CDR1 is MNHEY, CDR2 SMNVEV (reference sequence). The V and J ends lost 2 bases and 0 bases, in that order; junction bases with no gene match: 7. CDR3 length: 18 residues.

The chain recombines TRBV13 with TRBJ1-3; D unclear. Trimming stripped 5 bases from V and 8 bases from J, with 10 bases between. CDR3 length: 12 amino acids. Germline V CDR1 and CDR2: PRHDT, FYEKMQ (reference sequence). The CDR3 is CASSPRFDTIYF. The DNA for the CDR3 is TGTGCCAGCAGCCCTCGGTTTGACACCATATATTTT.

V and J are TRBV5-8 and TRBJ2-7; maybe TRBD2 (5 bases). Germline V CDR1 and CDR2: SGHTS, YDEGEE. The CDR3 totals 13 residues. Trimming stripped 7 bases from V and 6 bases from J, with 17 bases between. The CDR3 bases are TGTGCCAGCGAAGCTGGGAGTGCGGGCGAGCAGTACTTC. Amino acids: CASEAGSAGEQYF.

V gene TRBV12-5 combines with J gene TRBJ2-2, with 7 nucleotides matching TRBD1. The CDR3 is 15 residues long. The germline V gene encodes CDR1 LGHNT and CDR2 FRNRAP. J lost 0 bases, V lost 7 bases, and 5 bases had no gene match. The CDR3 region is CASANDRANTGELFF. Written as DNA, the CDR3 is TGTGCTAGTGCCAACGACAGGGCGAACACCGGGGAGCTGTTTTTT.

This chain connects TRBV30 to TRBJ2-5, with TRBD2 matching over 16 bases. The CDR3 contains 16 residues. The V gene's germline CDR1 is GTSNPN and CDR2 SVGIG (reference sequence). Unmatched junction bases numbered 2, after V lost 0 bases and J lost 4 bases. In DNA form, the CDR3 reads TGTGCCTGGAGTGTGGGACTAGCGGGGGGGCCAGAGACCCAGTACTTC. Its translation: CAWSVGLAGGPETQYF.

This clone was recorded once. The chain is built from TRBV27 and TRBJ1-5; D perhaps matches TRBD1 (5 bases). V was pared by 1 base and J by 8 bases, with 12 bases between. The CDR3 is 14 amino acids. Germline V gene data show CDR1 as MNHEY and CDR2 as SMNVEV (reference sequence). CDR3 sequence (DNA): TGTGCCAGCAGTTTATACTCGGGGGTAGAGCCCCAGCATTTT. As protein: CASSLYSGVEPQHF.

DNA for the CDR3: TGTGCCAGCAGTGAACCTAGCGGGAACTCTTACAATGAGCAGTTCTTC. Amino acid sequence: CASSEPSGNSYNEQFF. The rearrangement links TRBV6-1 to TRBJ2-1, with 9 bases aligning to TRBD2. Germline V gene data show CDR1 as MNHNS and CDR2 as SASEGT. J gave up 4 bases and V 2 bases, and 6 bases lay outside the gene matches. CDR3 size: 16 residues.

J is TRBJ1-2 and V is TRBV28; the match to TRBD1 covers 7 bases. The CDR3 contains 14 residues. Germline V CDR1 and CDR2: MDHEN, SYDVKM. V lost 7 bases to trimming and J lost 4 bases; unmatched junction nucleotides: 9. The CDR3 protein is CASKRQGFSYGYTF. The CDR3 nucleotides read TGTGCCAGCAAACGACAGGGTTTTTCCTATGGCTACACCTTC.

About this clone: Germline and junction disagree at one end, which may indicate a read error. The chain joins TRBV7-7 to TRBJ2-5; TRBD2 matches 11 bases. Germline loops: CDR1 SSHAT, CDR2 FNYEAQ (reference sequence). The CDR3 covers 16 residues. CDR3 loop: CASSLDSSGGQETQYF. The CDR3, as DNA: TGTGCTAGCAGCTTAGACTCTAGCGGGGGGCAAGAGACCCAGTACTTC.

This clone has just a few counts. The V and J genes are TRBV25-1 and TRBJ2-4, with 8 bases matching TRBD1. CDR1 is MGHDK, CDR2 SYGVNS, per germline. CDR3 length equals 13 residues. Germline trimming cut 5 bases from V and 7 bases from J; bases unmatched to any gene: 4. CDR3 loop: CASSSGGGNIQYF. CDR3 nucleotide sequence: TGTGCCAGCAGTTCAGGGGGCGGTAACATTCAGTACTTC. Filled out from reference TRBV25-1 and TRBJ2-4, the complete variable domain reads EADIYQTPRYLVIGTGKKITLECSQTMGHDKMYWYQQDPGMELHLIHYSYGVNSTEKGDLSSESTVSRIRTEHFPLTLESARPSHTSQYLCASSSGGGNIQYFGAGTRLSVL.